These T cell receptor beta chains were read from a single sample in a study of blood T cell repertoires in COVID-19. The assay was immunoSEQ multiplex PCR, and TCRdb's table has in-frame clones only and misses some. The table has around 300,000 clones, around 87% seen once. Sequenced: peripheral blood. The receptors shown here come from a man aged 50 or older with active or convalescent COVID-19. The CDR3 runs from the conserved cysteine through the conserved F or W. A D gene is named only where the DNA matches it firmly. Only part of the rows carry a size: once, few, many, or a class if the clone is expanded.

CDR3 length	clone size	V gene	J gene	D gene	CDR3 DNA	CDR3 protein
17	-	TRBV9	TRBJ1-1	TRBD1	TGTGCCAGCAGCGTAGTTGGGACAGGGGGTCTGAACACTGAAGCTTTCTTT	CASSVVGTGGLNTEAFF
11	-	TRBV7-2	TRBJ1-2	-	TGTGCCAGCAGCCCCAGGGGTAGCTACACCTTC	CASSPRGSYTF
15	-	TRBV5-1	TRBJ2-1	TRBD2	TGCGCCAGCAGCCCAGGGACTAGAGTTGTTTATGAGCAGTTCTTC	CASSPGTRVVYEQFF
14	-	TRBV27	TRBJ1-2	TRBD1	TGTGCCAGCAGTTCATACGGACAGGGCCGTGGCTACACCTTC	CASSSYGQGRGYTF
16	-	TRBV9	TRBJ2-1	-	TGTGCCAGCAGCGTAGGGCAGGCGGGCCGTTACAATGAGCAGTTCTTC	CASSVGQAGRYNEQFF
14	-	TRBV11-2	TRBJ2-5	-	TGTGCCAGCAGCTGGGGGCCTCTGCAGGGGACCATGGACTTC	CASSWGPLQGTMDF
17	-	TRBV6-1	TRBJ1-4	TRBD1	TGTGCCAGCAGTGAAGGGACAGGGAAAGGGTCCAAAGAAAAACTGTTTTTT	CASSEGTGKGSKEKLFF
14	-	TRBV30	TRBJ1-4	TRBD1	TGTGCCTGGAGCTCGGGACAGGGTCATGAAAAACTGTTTTTT	CAWSSGQGHEKLFF
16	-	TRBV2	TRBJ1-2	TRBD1	TGTGCCAGCATTCCTACAGGGGACTCGCACACGAATGGCTACACCTTC	CASIPTGDSHTNGYTF
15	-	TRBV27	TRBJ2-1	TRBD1	TGTGCCAGCAGTTCCGACAGGGGGGGATACAATGAGCAGTTCTTC	CASSSDRGGYNEQFF
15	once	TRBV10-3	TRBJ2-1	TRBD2	TGTGCCATCAGGGGCGGGAGGGCCACCTACAATGAGCAGTTCTTC	CAIRGGRATYNEQFF
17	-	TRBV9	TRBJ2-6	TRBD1	TGTGCCAGCGCCCCTGGGGACAGGGGGGCAGGGGCCAACGTCCTGACTTTC	CASAPGDRGAGANVLTF
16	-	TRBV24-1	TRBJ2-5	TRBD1	TGTGCCACCAGTGAACCGGGACAGGGGATAGGGGAGACCCAGTACTTC	CATSEPGQGIGETQYF
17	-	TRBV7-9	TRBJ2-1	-	TGTGCCAGCAGCTTAGGGGCTAGCGCGAGCTCCTACAATGAGCAGTTCTTC	CASSLGASASSYNEQFF
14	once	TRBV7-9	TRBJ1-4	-	TGTGCCACCCAGCCACAGATCACTAATGAAAAACTGTTTTTT	CATQPQITNEKLFF
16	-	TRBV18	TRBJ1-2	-	TGTGCCAGCTCACCTCCTGGGACACAGAAAAACTATGGCTACACCTTC	CASSPPGTQKNYGYTF
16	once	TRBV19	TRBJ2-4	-	TGTGCCAGTAGTATAGTACAGGGCAGGGGACGGAACATTCAGTACTTC	CASSIVQGRGRNIQYF
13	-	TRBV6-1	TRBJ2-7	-	TGTGCCAGCAGTGAAACGGTTTCCTACGAGCAGTACTTC	CASSETVSYEQYF
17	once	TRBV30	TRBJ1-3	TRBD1	TGTGCCTGGAGAGGGACAGGGCCTCTTAGCTCTGGAAACACCATATATTTT	CAWRGTGPLSSGNTIYF
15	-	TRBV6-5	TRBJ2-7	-	TGTGCCAGCAGAACAGGTCACTCGAGCTCCTACGAGCAGTACTTC	CASRTGHSSSYEQYF
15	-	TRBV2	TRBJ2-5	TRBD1	TGTGCCAGCAGTGATGCGGCAGGGGGATCGGAGACCCAGTACTTC	CASSDAAGGSETQYF
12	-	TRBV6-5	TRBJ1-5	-	TGTGCCAGCGGTCCTTCAGTTGGGCCCCAGCATTTT	CASGPSVGPQHF
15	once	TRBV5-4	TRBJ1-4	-	TGTGCCAGCAGCTTGGCCGGGGTAACTAATGAAAAACTGTTTTTT	CASSLAGVTNEKLFF
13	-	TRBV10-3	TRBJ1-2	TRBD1	TGTGCCATCCGACAGGGGGGGGACTATGGCTACACCTTC	CAIRQGGDYGYTF
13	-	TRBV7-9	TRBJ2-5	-	TGTGCCAGCAGCCGTGTAGGGGAAGAGACCCAGTACTTC	CASSRVGEETQYF
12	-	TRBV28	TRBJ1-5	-	TGTGCCAGCGGGAGCAGCAATCAGCCCCAGCATTTT	CASGSSNQPQHF
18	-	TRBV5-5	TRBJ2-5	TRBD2	TGTGCCAGCAGCTTCGGACTAGCGGGAGGAACGTACCAAGAGACCCAGTACTTC	CASSFGLAGGTYQETQYF
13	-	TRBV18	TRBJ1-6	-	TGTGCCAGCTCACCAGACCGGGATTCACCCCTCCACTTT	CASSPDRDSPLHF
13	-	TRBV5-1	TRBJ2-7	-	TGCGCCAGCAGCTACGGGATAACCTACGAGCAGTACTTC	CASSYGITYEQYF
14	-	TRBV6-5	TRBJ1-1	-	TGTGCCAGCAGTTGGAGGGATAAGAGGACTGAAGCTTTCTTT	CASSWRDKRTEAFF
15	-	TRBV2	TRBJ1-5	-	TGTGCCAGCAGTGGGCAAGGGGGTCCACGTCAGCCCCAGCATTTT	CASSGQGGPRQPQHF
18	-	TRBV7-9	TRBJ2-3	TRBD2	TGTGCCAGCAGCCTTCGGATAACTAGCGGGAGGCTAGGAGATACGCAGTATTTT	CASSLRITSGRLGDTQYF
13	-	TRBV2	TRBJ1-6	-	TGTGCCAGCAGCGAAACCGGGACATCACCCCTCCACTTT	CASSETGTSPLHF
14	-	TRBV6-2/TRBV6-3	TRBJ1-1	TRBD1	TGTGCCAGCAGCTCGGACAGGGGGCGGACTGAAGCTTTCTTT	CASSSDRGRTEAFF
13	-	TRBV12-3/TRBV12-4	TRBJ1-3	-	TGTGCCAGCAGTTTAGGAGCAGGAAACACCATATATTTT	CASSLGAGNTIYF
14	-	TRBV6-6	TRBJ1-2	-	TGTGCCAGCAGTGCCCGAAGAGACAGTGCCAGGCGGACCTTC	CASSARRDSARRTF
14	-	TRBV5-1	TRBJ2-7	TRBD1	TGCGCCAGCAGCTTGCGACAGGGTTCCTACGAGCAGTACTTC	CASSLRQGSYEQYF
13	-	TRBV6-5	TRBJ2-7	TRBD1	TGTGCCAGCAGGAGGACAGGGAACTACGAGCAGTACTTC	CASRRTGNYEQYF
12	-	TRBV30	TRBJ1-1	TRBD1	TGTGCCTGGAACTCGGACAGGACTGAAGCTTTCTTT	CAWNSDRTEAFF
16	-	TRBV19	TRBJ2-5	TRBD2	TGTGCCAGTAGTATGGGGCGGGGGGCCGCGCAAGAGACCCAGTACTTC	CASSMGRGAAQETQYF
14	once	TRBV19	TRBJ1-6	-	TGTGCCAGTAGTATCTCACAGGCGGCTCGGCCCCTCCACTTT	CASSISQAARPLHF
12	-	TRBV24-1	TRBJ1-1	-	TGTGCCACCAGAGGGAGGGACACTGAAGCTTTCTTT	CATRGRDTEAFF
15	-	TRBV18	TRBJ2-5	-	TGTGCCAGCTCACCACCAAACAGGGCAGAAGAGACCCAGTACTTC	CASSPPNRAEETQYF
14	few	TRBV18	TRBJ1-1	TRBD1	TGTGCCAGCTCAACTGAAACAGGGGGCACTGAAGCTTTCTTT	CASSTETGGTEAFF
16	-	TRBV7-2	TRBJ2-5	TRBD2	TGTGCCAGCAGCTTAGAGTGGCGGGGGGGCCGGGAGACCCAGTACTTC	CASSLEWRGGRETQYF
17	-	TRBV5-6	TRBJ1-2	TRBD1	TGTGCCAGCAGCGGTACCGCCGGGACAGGGGGAGACTATGGCTACACCTTC	CASSGTAGTGGDYGYTF
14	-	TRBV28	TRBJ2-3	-	TGTGCCAGCAGTTTATCCAGGGTGAGCGATACGCAGTATTTT	CASSLSRVSDTQYF
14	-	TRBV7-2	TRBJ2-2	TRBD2	TGTGCCAGCAGCCTTCGGGGGGGCAACGGGGAGCTGTTTTTT	CASSLRGGNGELFF
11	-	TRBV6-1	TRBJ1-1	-	TGTGCCAGCAGTGAGACCCGAGGAGCTTTCTTT	CASSETRGAFF
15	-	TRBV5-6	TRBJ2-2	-	TGTGCCAGCAGCTTGGTACAGTCGAACACCGGGGAGCTGTTTTTT	CASSLVQSNTGELFF
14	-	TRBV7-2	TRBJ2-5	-	TGTGCCAGCAGCTTAGTGACAGACCAAGAGACCCAGTACTTC	CASSLVTDQETQYF
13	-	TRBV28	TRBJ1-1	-	TGTGCCAGCAGTTTATCAGGGAACACTGAAGCTTTCTTT	CASSLSGNTEAFF
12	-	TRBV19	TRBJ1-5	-	TGTGCCAGTAGTATTCAGGATCAGCCCCAGCATTTT	CASSIQDQPQHF
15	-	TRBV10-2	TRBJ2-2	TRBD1	TGCGCCAGCAGTGAGTTCGCCGGGACAGGGGGGGAGCTGTTTTTT	CASSEFAGTGGELFF
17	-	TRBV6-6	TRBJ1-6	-	TGTGCCAGCAGTCAGACCCTCGGGGGTACCTATAATTCACCCCTCCACTTT	CASSQTLGGTYNSPLHF
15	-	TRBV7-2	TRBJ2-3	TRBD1	TGTGCCAGCAGCCGCAACAGGGGTAGCACAGATACGCAGTATTTT	CASSRNRGSTDTQYF
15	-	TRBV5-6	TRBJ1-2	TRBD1	TGTGCCAGCAGCTTGGCTACAGGGGGCTACTATGGCTACACCTTC	CASSLATGGYYGYTF
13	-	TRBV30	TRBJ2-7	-	TGTGCCTGGAGTAAGACAGGTACCTACGAGCAGTACTTC	CAWSKTGTYEQYF
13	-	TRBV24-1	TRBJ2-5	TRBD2	TGTGCCACCAGTGATCCGGGGGGAAAGACCCAGTACTTC	CATSDPGGKTQYF